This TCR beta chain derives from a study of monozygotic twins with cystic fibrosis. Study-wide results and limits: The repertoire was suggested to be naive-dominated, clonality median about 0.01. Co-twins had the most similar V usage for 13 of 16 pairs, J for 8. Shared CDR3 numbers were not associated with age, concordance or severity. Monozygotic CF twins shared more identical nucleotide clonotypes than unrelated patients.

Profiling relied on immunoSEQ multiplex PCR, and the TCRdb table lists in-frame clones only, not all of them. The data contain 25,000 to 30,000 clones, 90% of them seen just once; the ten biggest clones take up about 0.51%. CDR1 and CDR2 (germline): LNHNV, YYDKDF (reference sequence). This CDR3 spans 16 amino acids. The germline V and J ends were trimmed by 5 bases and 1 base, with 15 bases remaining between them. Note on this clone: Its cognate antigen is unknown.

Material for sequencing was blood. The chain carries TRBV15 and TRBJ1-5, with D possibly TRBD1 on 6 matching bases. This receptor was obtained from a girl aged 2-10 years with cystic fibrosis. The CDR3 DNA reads TGTGCCACCAGCCCTCTGGGAGGGGGAAGCAATCAGCCCCAGCATTTT. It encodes CATSPLGGGSNQPQHF.